This T cell receptor (beta chain) comes out of a study of cytomegalovirus exposure and HLA in healthy donors (dated by TCRdb to the late 2010s). Background on the whole study: In an earlier analysis of roughly 500 of the donors, roughly 300 Gb of sequence data and 117 million unique TCR beta sequences from roughly 200 million T cells were reported. A few DR-DQ haplotypes were treated as single units for association and clustering because of strong linkage in the cohort. Donor age, sex, ethnicity and CMV serostatus were compiled together with the repertoire data. An early release covering some 640 HLA-typed donors comprised approximately 300 gigabases of sequencing data and approximately 85 million unique TCR sequences. The later analysis used no new phenotypic data to find candidate immune exposures, relying instead on TCR beta sequences and their occurrence across donors. The T cell repertoires of several hundred subjects were profiled by immunosequencing and related to cytomegalovirus serostatus. Class I and class II HLA loci were covered by the typing at four-digit resolution. A later analysis re-examined previously published TCR beta repertoires from just over 650 donors and added high-resolution HLA genotyping to investigate patterns of TCR occurrence. High-throughput TCR immunosequencing, statistical association of individual TCRs with disease status, and machine learning were combined to predict cytomegalovirus infection status. Of the roughly 400 genotyped donors, 81% fell in the genetic ancestry cluster associated with self-reported Caucasian donors. Typing coverage varied by locus: roughly 620-640 donors for A, B, C, DRB1 and DQB1; 522 for DQA1; more than 600 for DPA1; approximately 470 for DPB1. In an earlier analysis of roughly 540 of the donors, high-throughput TCR beta sequencing was used to judge whether each TCR beta V gene segment behaved as functional or pseudogenic. Besides the first cohort of roughly 660 subjects, a separate validation cohort made up of 120 different subjects was used. The aim of the study was to test whether cataloging public T cell receptors could identify signatures of past pathogen exposure. All discovery cohort repertoires had been generated on a single sequencing platform. Genome-wide SNP genotypes for about 65% of the roughly 670 donors were used in a later genetic analysis, which treated that subset as a discovery cohort. On average, roughly 200,000 unique TCR beta nucleotide sequences were sequenced per donor among some 430 genotyped donors of the cohort, with roughly 19% of those sequences being non-productive. Overall study outcomes, separate from this receptor: According to a later genetic analysis, donors in an Asian-associated ancestry cluster had fewer N-insertions in productive TCRs than the approximately 670-donor mean. The earlier analysis of 587 of the donors excluded about 16 rarely observed V segments, including chromosome 9 orphons, because counts were too low. Most TCR sequences were observed very rarely across donors, whereas some public TCRs were present in many individuals. According to a later analysis, parvovirus B19, influenza, CMV and Epstein-Barr virus appeared linked to several top co-occurrence clusters. Linkage disequilibrium might explain the correlated functional status among segregating V segments, but an unknown experimental factor could not be excluded. In an earlier analysis of more than 500 of the donors, most TCR beta V segments appeared in productive rearrangements about 87% or about 30% of the time, broadly matching IMGT annotations. The study gave a list of around 170 TCR beta chains associated with cytomegalovirus. Roughly uniform sequencing depth across donors was assumed in presence/absence analyses, although this assumption may not hold. Some IMGT-functional V segments, including TRBV6-2 and TRBV6-3, could not be told apart with the 87-base-pair reads, so those segments were excluded. The cohort was sequenced for TCR beta chains only, and without alpha or paired-chain data the features that could be detected were limited. In a later analysis, HLA-associated TCR beta chains showed more clonal expansion and lower generation probabilities than non-associated chains that were equally common. Strong co-occurrence of HLA alleles, especially DR and DQ, made assigning TCR associations to individual alleles difficult. The classifier was reported to diagnose cytomegalovirus status with high specificity and sensitivity in both the original and validation cohorts. The sequencing pipeline was judged likely to have produced a cluster of highly shared sequence variants as a technical artifact. Specific HLA alleles were associated with about 17,000 TCR beta sequences at a false discovery rate of 0.05 in a later analysis. Immune exposure information for the cohort was limited to CMV serostatus. V-gene and J-gene trimming of TCR beta chains was associated with a missense DCLRE1C variant in a later genetic analysis, and the association was replicated in an independent cohort. A later analysis found that most CMV-associated TCR beta chains appeared HLA-restricted, with HLA associations seemingly driven largely by CMV exposure. In vitro tests confirmed that a few of the cytomegalovirus-associated TCR beta chains recognize cytomegalovirus antigens. It was suggested by the authors that the approach could potentially be generalized to other disease states and immunological phenotypes. A further reported finding was that TCR beta sequences accurately predicted the HLA-A and HLA-B alleles for most subjects in the first cohort. Because some donors lacked HLA typing at each locus, the association tests relied only on the typed subset. In a later analysis, TCR association rates were found to vary across HLA loci, with the most associated TCRs seen for DRB1 alleles and the fewest for HLA-C alleles.

Preparation of the library involved the immunoSEQ multiplex PCR assay. For the multiplex PCR, a mixture combining 60 forward primers for TCR Vbeta segments and 13 reverse primers for TCR Jbeta segments was used. The CDR3 region of rearranged TCR beta genes was amplified from genomic DNA by a multiplex PCR assay. The amplified TCR beta libraries were sequenced on the Illumina HiSeq System as 87-base-pair reads. In the original analysis: In a later analysis, tens of millions of unique TCR beta chains were counted across the roughly 700 repertoires, and roughly 11 million of these chains were shared by at least two donors. Raw reads were error-corrected and collapsed into unique sequences by a nearest-neighbor algorithm in which closely related sequences were merged to remove PCR and sequencing errors. Alignment of CDR3 sequences to IMGT reference sequences was used to assign V, D and J gene segments. For a sequence to be retained, a match of at least six nucleotides was required to both a V gene segment and a J gene segment. Rearrangements were classified as productive when the CDR3 lacked stop codons and remained in frame with V and J, and all other rearrangements were classified as non-productive. CDR3 was defined according to IMGT convention as the region running from the second conserved V-encoded cysteine to the conserved J-encoded phenylalanine. The earlier analysis of 450 to 750 of the donors excluded any sequence lacking an unambiguous match to a single V gene segment. In an earlier analysis of approximately 560 of the donors, a V segment was called functional when productive rearrangements were above 56.7%, and segregating when the standard deviation between donors exceeded 5%. A statistical classification framework was built for diagnosing cytomegalovirus status from the catalog of TCR beta chain sequences. A later analysis assigned V and J genes by comparing TCR nucleotide sequences with IMGT/GENE-DB human TR gene sequences. The TCRdist pipeline was used in a later analysis to assign CDR3 sequences and most-parsimonious VDJ recombination scenarios. A later analysis defined each TCR beta chain by its CDR3 amino acid sequence plus V-gene family, and excluded reads lacking a unique V-gene family. As a way to deal with suspected cross-contamination and a sequencing artifact, a later analysis dropped 640 or so nucleotide sequences that were highly shared and had low generation probability. For each public chain, a later analysis derived a clonal expansion index from normalized ranks of inferred template counts within each repertoire. In a later analysis, generation probabilities were computed with a VDJ recombination model fitted to out-of-frame rearrangements, and the resulting probabilities were checked against IGoR. In a later analysis, TCR-TCR, TCR-HLA and TCR-CMV co-occurrence was scored with hypergeometric tests, and a repertoire-size bias correction was applied to TCR pairs. A later analysis estimated false discovery rates by permuting HLA or CMV assignments 20 times. In a later analysis, co-occurring TCRs were grouped using DBSCAN, with TCRdist sequence similarity added in when clustering inside HLA-allele-positive subsets. Co-occurrence clustering excluded repertoires with fewer than 30,000 or more than 120,000 public chains, plus five with anomalous nucleotide sharing. The immuneACCESS repertoire file appears here via TCRdb, limited to in-frame rearrangements. These files lack a portion of the clones; in checked studies, under half of the deficit traces to unresolved V genes, and the cause of the others is not known. V, J and clone size derive from that table, while D and trimming were established from the DNA sequence. This sample has about 160,000 clones in its table, and about 79% of those were observed once. Around 6.6% of the sample rests with the top ten.

Notes on this clone: The antigen this receptor binds is unknown. Per-nucleotide qualities are absent, and no much larger clonotype sits a single base away.

Looking up the germline V gene yields CDR1 SQVTM and CDR2 ANQGSEA. V was cut back by 6 bases and J by 10 bases, leaving a gap of 15 bases between them. From the cysteine through the phenylalanine, the CDR3 covers 11 amino acids. Only CDR3 DNA remains: 33 bases, in frame from the first base. The cohort was made up of 666 healthy bone marrow donors. At the time of sampling, every cohort member was nominally healthy, though immune exposures that went unrecorded were likely present. The donor tested CMV seropositive and was one of the 289 seropositive cohort members. Each donor provided a peripheral blood sample, and peripheral blood mononuclear cells were used for TCR beta sequencing. Genomic DNA was extracted from the blood cell samples with the Qiagen DNeasy Blood Extraction Kit.

The material sequenced was PBMCs. This receptor chain uses TRBV29-1 and TRBJ2-5; no D gene call is confident. The TCR originated in a man over 45 in good health and CMV-seropositive. For the CDR3, the sequence is CSVATSSLQYF. The sequenced DNA: TGCAGCGTGGCCACCTCTTCGCTCCAGTACTTC.